The sequence of this T cell receptor beta chain was determined in a study of blood T cell repertoires in COVID-19. Study overall: COVID-19 samples from acute and convalescent phases originated in the United States, Italy and Spain. Sources were T cells, B-cell-depleted T cells, or PBMCs; the material itself was cDNA or gDNA.

Per the original data handling: Estimation of nucleated cell counts was performed using reference gene primer amplification. Using immunoSEQ multiplex PCR, the repertoire was profiled, and TCRdb retains in-frame clones only, with some absent. The V and J calls and the clone size are those of that table, but D and trimming were determined from the DNA. The data contain over 250,000 clones, 88% of them singletons. CDR1 and CDR2 from the germline V gene are KGHSH and LQKENI. There are 16 residues in the CDR3. The V and J ends lost 0 bases and 2 bases, in that order; junction bases with no gene match: 2.

The chain joins TRBV18 to TRBJ2-1; the match to TRBD2 covers 9 bases. This clonotype originated in a woman in her twenties or thirties with acute or convalescent COVID-19. Sequencing was performed on peripheral blood. The CDR3 loop is CASSPPVAGAYNEQFF. The CDR3 nucleotides are TGTGCCAGCTCACCACCGGTAGCGGGAGCCTACAATGAGCAGTTCTTC.